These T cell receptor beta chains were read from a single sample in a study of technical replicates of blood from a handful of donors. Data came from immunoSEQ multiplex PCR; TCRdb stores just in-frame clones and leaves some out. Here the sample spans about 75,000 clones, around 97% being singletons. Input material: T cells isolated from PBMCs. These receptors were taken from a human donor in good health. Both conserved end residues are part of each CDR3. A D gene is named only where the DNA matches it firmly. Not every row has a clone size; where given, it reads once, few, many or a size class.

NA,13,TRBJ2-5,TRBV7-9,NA,TGTGCCAGCAGCCCACAGAGTCTAGAGACCCAGTACTTC,CASSPQSLETQYF
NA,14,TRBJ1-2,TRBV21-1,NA,TGTGCCAGCAGCAAACAGGGGGCAGTAGATGGCTACACCTTC,CASSKQGAVDGYTF
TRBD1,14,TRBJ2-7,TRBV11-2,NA,TGTGCCAGCAGCTCCCGGGACAGCCGCTACGAGCAGTACTTC,CASSSRDSRYEQYF
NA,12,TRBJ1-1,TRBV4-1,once,TGCGCCAGCAGCCAAGAGGGCAGTGAAGCTTTCTTT,CASSQEGSEAFF
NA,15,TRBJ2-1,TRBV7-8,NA,TGTGCCAGCAGCTTAGGGGGAGCGACATACAATGAGCAGTTCTTC,CASSLGGATYNEQFF
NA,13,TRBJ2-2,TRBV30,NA,TGTGCCTGGAATAGGGCCGGGGCCGGGGAGCTGTTTTTT,CAWNRAGAGELFF
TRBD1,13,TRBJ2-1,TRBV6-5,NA,TGTGCCAGCAGACAGGGGGCCTACAATGAGCAGTTCTTC,CASRQGAYNEQFF
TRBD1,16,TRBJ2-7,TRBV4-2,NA,TGTGCCAGCAGCCAGGCCGCGGGACAGGGGGTCTACGAGCAGTACTTC,CASSQAAGQGVYEQYF
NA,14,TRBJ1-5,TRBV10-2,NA,TGCGCCAGCAGTGGTTGGGGGGGGGATCAGCCCCAGCATTTT,CASSGWGGDQPQHF
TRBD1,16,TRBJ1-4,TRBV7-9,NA,TGTGCCAGCAGCTCTGGACAGGGCGGGATGTGGGAAAAACTGTTTTTT,CASSSGQGGMWEKLFF
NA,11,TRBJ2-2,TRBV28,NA,TGTGCCAGCTCCTACACCGGGGAGCTGTTTTTT,CASSYTGELFF
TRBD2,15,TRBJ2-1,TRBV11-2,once,TGTGCCAGCAGCTTGACTAGCGGGAGAATATATGAGCAGTTCTTC,CASSLTSGRIYEQFF
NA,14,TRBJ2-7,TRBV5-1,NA,TGCGCCAGCAGCAGGGGTAGGGCAGAAAACGAGCAGTACTTC,CASSRGRAENEQYF
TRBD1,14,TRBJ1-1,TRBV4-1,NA,TGCGCCAGCAGCTCCGGGACAGGGGAAACTGAAGCTTTCTTT,CASSSGTGETEAFF
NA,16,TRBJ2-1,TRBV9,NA,TGTGCCAGCAGCGTAGTTTTCGGGGGGCGCGGGGCAGAGCAGTTCTTC,CASSVVFGGRGAEQFF
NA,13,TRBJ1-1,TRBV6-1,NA,TGTGCCAGCAGTGAAGCGGGGACAAGTGAAGCTTTCTTT,CASSEAGTSEAFF
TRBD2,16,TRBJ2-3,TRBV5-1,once,TGCGCCAGCAGCTTACAACCGGGGGGGGGCCTAGATACGCAGTATTTT,CASSLQPGGGLDTQYF
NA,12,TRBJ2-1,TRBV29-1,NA,TGCAGCGCGCCCGGGCGGGTCGATGAGCAGTTCTTC,CSAPGRVDEQFF
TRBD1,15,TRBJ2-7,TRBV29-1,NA,TGCAGCGTTGATTTGAGCGGACAGGCTGCCTACGAGCAGTACTTC,CSVDLSGQAAYEQYF
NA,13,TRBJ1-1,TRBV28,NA,TGTGCCAGCGGGCAGTACCTGAACACTGAAGCTTTCTTT,CASGQYLNTEAFF
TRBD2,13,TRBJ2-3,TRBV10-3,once,TGTGCCACCGGACTAGCGGTTACAGATACGCAGTATTTT,CATGLAVTDTQYF
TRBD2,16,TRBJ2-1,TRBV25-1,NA,TGTGCCAGCAGTCGACCGGGACTAGCCGCCTACAATGAGCAGTTCTTC,CASSRPGLAAYNEQFF
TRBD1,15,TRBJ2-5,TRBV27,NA,TGTGCCAGCAGTCGGGGGACAGGGCTTGCGGAGACCCAGTACTTC,CASSRGTGLAETQYF
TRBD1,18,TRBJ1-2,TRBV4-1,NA,TGCGCCAGCAGCCGACAAGTCCACAGGGGGCGTCGGGACTATGGCTACACCTTC,CASSRQVHRGRRDYGYTF
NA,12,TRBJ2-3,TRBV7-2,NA,TGTGCCAGCAGCCTTCGGGGGATGGGGCAGTATTTT,CASSLRGMGQYF
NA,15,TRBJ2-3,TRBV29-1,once,TGCAGCGTTGACCGACGCATAGCCAACACAGATACGCAGTATTTT,CSVDRRIANTDTQYF
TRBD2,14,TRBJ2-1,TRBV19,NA,TGTGCCAGTAGTATGGTAGCGGGAGTTGGTGAGCAGTTCTTC,CASSMVAGVGEQFF
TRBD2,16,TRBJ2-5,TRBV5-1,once,TGCGCCAGCAGCTTGGCGGTAGCGGGAGGTCAAGAGACCCAGTACTTC,CASSLAVAGGQETQYF